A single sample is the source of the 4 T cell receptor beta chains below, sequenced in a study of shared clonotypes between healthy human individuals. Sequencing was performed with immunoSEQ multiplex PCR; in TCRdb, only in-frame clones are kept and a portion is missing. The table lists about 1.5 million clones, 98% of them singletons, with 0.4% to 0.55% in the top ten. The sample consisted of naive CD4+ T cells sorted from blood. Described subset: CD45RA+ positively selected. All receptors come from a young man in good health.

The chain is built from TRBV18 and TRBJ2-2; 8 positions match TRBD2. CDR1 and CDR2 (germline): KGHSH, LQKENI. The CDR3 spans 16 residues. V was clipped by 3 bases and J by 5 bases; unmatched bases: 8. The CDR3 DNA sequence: TGTGCCAGCTCACCTAAAGCGGGGGTATCAACCGGGGAGCTGTTTTTT. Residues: CASSPKAGVSTGELFF.

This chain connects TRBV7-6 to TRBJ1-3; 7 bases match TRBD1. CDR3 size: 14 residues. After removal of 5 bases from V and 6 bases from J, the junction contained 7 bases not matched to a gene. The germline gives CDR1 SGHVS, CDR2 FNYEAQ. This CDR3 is CASSPPGGENTIYF. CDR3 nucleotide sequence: TGTGCCAGCAGCCCTCCAGGGGGAGAAAACACCATATATTTT. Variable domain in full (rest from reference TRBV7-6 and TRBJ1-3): GAGVSQSPRYKVTKRGQDVALRCDPISGHVSLYWYRQALGQGPEFLTYFNYEAQQDKSGLPNDRFSAERPEGSISTLTIQRTEQRDSAMYRCASSPPGGENTIYFGEGSWLTVV.

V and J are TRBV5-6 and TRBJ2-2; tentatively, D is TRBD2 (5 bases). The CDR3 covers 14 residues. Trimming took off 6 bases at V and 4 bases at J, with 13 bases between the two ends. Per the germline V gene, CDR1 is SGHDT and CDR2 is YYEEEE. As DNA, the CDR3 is TGTGCCAGCAACTCTGGAGGCCTCACCGGGGAGCTGTTTTTT. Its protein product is CASNSGGLTGELFF. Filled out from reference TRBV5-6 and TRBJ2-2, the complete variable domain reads DAGVTQSPTHLIKTRGQQVTLRCSPKSGHDTVSWYQQALGQGPQFIFQYYEEEERQRGNFPDRFSGHQFPNYSSELNVNALLLGDSALYLCASNSGGLTGELFFGEGSRLTVL.

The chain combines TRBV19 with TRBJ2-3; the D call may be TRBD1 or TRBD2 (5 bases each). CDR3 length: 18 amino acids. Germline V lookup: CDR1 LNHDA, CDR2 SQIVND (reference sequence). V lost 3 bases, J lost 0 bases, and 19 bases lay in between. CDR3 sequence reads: CASSIRPGFGESTDTQYF. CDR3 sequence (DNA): TGTGCCAGTAGTATCAGGCCAGGGTTTGGGGAGAGCACAGATACGCAGTATTTT.